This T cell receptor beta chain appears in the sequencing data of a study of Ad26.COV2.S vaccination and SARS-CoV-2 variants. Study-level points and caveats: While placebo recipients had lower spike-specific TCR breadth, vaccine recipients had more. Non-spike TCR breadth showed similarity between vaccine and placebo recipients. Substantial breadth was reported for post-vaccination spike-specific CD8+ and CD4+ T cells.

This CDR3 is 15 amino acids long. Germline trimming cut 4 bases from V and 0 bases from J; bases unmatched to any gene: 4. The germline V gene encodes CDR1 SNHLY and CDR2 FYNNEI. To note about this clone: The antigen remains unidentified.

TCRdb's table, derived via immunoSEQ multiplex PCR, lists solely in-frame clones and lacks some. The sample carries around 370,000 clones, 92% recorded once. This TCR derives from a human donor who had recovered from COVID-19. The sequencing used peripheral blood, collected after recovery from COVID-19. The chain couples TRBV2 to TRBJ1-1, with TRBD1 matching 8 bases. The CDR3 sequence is CASSGQGALNTEAFF. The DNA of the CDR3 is TGTGCCAGCAGTGGCCAGGGGGCACTGAACACTGAAGCTTTCTTT.